This TCR beta chain was identified in a study of blood T cell repertoires in COVID-19. Overall study context: Donors in the United States, Italy and Spain gave samples during acute or convalescent COVID-19. Nucleic acid was either cDNA or gDNA, and it came from T cells, B-cell-depleted T cells, or PBMCs.

In the authors' workflow: Reference gene primer amplification gave estimated nucleated cell counts. Measured with immunoSEQ multiplex PCR; TCRdb has only the in-frame clones, and not every one. The V and J calls and clone size come from that table; D and trimming were worked out from the DNA. The table includes more than 200,000 clones, 80% to 90% detected once. Germline CDR1 is KGHSH and CDR2 is LQKENI. This CDR3 comprises 15 residues. V shed 2 bases and J shed 5 bases, with 14 bases lying between them. The chain links TRBV18 to TRBJ2-3; the D is unclear. The sequenced sample consisted of peripheral blood. The clonotype comes from a man between 40 and 49 years old with active or convalescent COVID-19. For the CDR3, the DNA is TGTGCCAGCTCACCAAATGTCCGGGTTGGAGATACGCAGTATTTT. Its protein product is CASSPNVRVGDTQYF.